In its sample, the clone carrying this T cell receptor (beta chain) was seen many times. No antigen is known for it. Between the trimmed V and J ends, which lost 2 bases and 3 bases, there was a span of 7 bases. Germline-derived CDR1 and CDR2 are SGHTA and FQGNSA. The length of the CDR3 is 13 residues. The data are from a study of T cells in Graves' hyperthyroidism and ophthalmopathy. An absence of ophthalmopathy progression within 18 months meant stable Graves' hyperthyroidism. Researchers took RNA transcripts and amplified the TCR beta CDR3 regions from them. During a first-round RT-PCR of the TCR CDR3, the HTBI primer set was used. TCRdb used MiXCR to reprocess the multiplex PCR reads, holding one entry per CDR3 protein. The sample has 750,000 to 900,000 distinct CDR3 sequences; 38% are singletons. Notes on the study in general: Blood also held most thyroid clonotypes expanded beyond 0.001.

The material sequenced was blood. This sequence was found in a man between 18 and 35 years old with Graves' hyperthyroidism. V and J are TRBV7-2 and TRBJ2-5; unclear D gene. The chain's CDR3 is CASSLRREETQYF. The CDR3 nucleotides are TGTGCCAGCAGCTTAAGGCGAGAAGAGACCCAGTACTTC.